What follows describes a single T cell receptor (beta chain). Its antigen is as yet unknown. The assay was immunoSEQ multiplex PCR, and TCRdb's table has in-frame clones only and misses some. Altogether some 70,000 clones are present, over 80% being singletons, with the ten largest covering around 3%. This CDR3 is 14 amino acids long. Germline-derived CDR1 and CDR2 are SGHDN and FVKESK. The V and J ends lost 4 bases and 8 bases respectively, with 14 bases between them. This sample is drawn from a study of cytomegalovirus exposure and HLA in healthy donors. The study, taken as a whole, reports: High sensitivity and specificity were reportedly achieved when the classifier diagnosed cytomegalovirus status. It was confirmed in vitro that a few of the CMV-associated chains were specific for CMV antigens. Generally TCR sequences proved uncommon, though certain public TCRs appeared in numerous donors. According to a later analysis, TCR clusters from the first cohort tended to co-occur in the 120 or so validation repertoires.

The chain has TRBV14 and TRBJ2-2; unclear D gene. The sequencing sample was made of PBMCs. The source of this sequence is a man aged 30 to 45 in good health and CMV-seronegative. CDR3 nucleotide sequence: TGTGCCAGCAGCCCTGAACGGAGAAAGGGGGAGCTGTTTTTT. Translated: CASSPERRKGELFF.